This TCR beta chain came from a study of identical twins. The V gene's germline CDR1 is MNHEY and CDR2 SVGAGI. The CDR3 has 15 residues. V lost 0 bases and J lost 8, with 13 bases in between. This clonotype came up many times. MiXCR was run by TCRdb on the 5' RACE reads, yielding one entry per CDR3 protein. The sample lists around 250,000 distinct CDR3 sequences, 12% seen once, with about 4% in the top ten. These data were also reused for a study on yellow fever vaccine responses in identical twins.

The sequenced material came from memory (CD45RO+) T cells sorted from blood. The rearrangement uses TRBV6-5 and TRBJ1-4, with D tentatively TRBD1 (5 bases). The receptor was derived from a woman under 30 in good health. The CDR3: CASSYSGGVGEKLFF. The CDR3 region has the DNA TGTGCCAGCAGTTACTCAGGAGGGGTTGGGGAAAAACTGTTTTTT.